This paragraph reports one T cell receptor beta chain. The antigen remains undetermined. The data originate from a study of T cells in Graves' hyperthyroidism and ophthalmopathy. Study-wide results and limits: A median around 6.8 months before onset, the model predicted ophthalmopathy. Most thyroid clonotypes with frequency above 0.001 were detected in blood. The authors' 13 V-J model separated ophthalmopathy from stable hyperthyroidism.

Diagnosis rested on symptoms, serum thyroxine and TRAb, thyroid ultrasound, and orbital computed tomography. RNA transcripts provided the source from which TCR beta CDR3 regions were amplified. The HTBI primer set served for first-round RT-PCR of the TCR CDR3. TCRdb re-called the multiplex PCR reads through MiXCR, storing one row per CDR3 protein. This sample has approximately 700,000 distinct CDR3 sequences, with 45% found just once. This clonotype originated in an adult man with Graves' disease, either hyperthyroidism or ophthalmopathy (not recorded which). The sequenced material came from peripheral blood or thyroid tissue (not recorded which).

The CDR3 coding sequence is TGTGCCAGCAGTCGGAGTACAGGGGGGGGACCTGAAGCTTTCTTT. Encoded protein: CASSRSTGGGPEAFF. The chain employs TRBV9 and TRBJ1-1, with 8 nucleotides matching TRBD1. In germline, CDR1 is SGDLS, CDR2 YYNGEE. The CDR3 is made up of 15 amino acids. With 5 bases clipped from V and 6 bases from J, the junction kept 12 bases outside the gene matches.